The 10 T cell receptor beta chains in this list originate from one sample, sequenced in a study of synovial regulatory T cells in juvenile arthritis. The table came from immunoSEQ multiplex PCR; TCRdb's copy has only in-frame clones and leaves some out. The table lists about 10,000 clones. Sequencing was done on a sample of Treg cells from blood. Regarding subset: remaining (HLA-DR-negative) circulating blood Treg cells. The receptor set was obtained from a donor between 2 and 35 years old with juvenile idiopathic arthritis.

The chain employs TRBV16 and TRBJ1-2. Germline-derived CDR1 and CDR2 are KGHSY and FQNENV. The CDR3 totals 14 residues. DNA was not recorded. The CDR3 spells CASSSRGGGYGYTF.

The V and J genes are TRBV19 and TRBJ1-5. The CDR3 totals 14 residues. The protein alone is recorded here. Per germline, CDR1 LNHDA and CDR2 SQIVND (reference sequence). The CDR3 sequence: CASSPGRDNQPQHF. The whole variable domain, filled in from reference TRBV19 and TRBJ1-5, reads DGGITQSPKYLFRKEGQNVTLSCEQNLNHDAMYWYRQDPGQGLRLIYYSQIVNDFQKGDIAEGYSVSREKKESFPLTVTSAQKNPTAFYLCASSPGRDNQPQHFGDGTRLSIL.

Here the CDR3 reads CASSIRGHQPQHF. The rearrangement links TRBV19 to TRBJ1-5; checking the TCRdb D call of TRBD1 is not possible without DNA. The CDR3 runs 13 residues. No coding sequence is recorded. Germline V lookup: CDR1 LNHDA, CDR2 SQIVND (reference sequence).

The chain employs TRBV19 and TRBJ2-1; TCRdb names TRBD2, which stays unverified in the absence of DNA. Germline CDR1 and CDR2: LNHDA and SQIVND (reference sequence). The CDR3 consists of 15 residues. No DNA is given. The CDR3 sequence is CASSMQGGSYNEQFF.

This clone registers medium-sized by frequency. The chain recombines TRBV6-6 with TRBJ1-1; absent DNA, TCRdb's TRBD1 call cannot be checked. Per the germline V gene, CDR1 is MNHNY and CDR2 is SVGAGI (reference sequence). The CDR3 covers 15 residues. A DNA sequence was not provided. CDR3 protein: CASSYSTGDLSRAFF.

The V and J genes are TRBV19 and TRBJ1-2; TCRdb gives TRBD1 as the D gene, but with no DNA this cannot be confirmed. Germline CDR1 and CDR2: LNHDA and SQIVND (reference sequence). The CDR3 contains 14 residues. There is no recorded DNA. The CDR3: CASSKLDRIYGYTF. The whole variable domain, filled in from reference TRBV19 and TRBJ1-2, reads DGGITQSPKYLFRKEGQNVTLSCEQNLNHDAMYWYRQDPGQGLRLIYYSQIVNDFQKGDIAEGYSVSREKKESFPLTVTSAQKNPTAFYLCASSKLDRIYGYTFGSGTRLTVV.

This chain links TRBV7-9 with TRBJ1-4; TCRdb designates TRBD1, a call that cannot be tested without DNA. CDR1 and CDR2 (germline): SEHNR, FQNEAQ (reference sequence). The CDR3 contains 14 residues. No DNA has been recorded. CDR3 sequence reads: CASSPGQLNEKLFF.

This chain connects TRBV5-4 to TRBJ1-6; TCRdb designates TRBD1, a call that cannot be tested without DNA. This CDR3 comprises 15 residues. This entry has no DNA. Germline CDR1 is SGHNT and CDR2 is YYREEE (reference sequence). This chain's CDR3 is CAGRDRGRNNSPLHF.

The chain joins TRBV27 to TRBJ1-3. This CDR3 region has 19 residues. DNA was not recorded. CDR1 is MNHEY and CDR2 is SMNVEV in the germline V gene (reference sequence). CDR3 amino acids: CATPNGQSCILFSGNTIYF.

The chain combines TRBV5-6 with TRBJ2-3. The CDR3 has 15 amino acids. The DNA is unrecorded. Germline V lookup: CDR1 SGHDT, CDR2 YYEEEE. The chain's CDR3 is CASSLPHRITDTQYF.